The rows below give T cell receptor beta chains drawn from one sample of a study of blood T cell repertoires in COVID-19. TCRdb keeps only in-frame clones here, not all; method: immunoSEQ multiplex PCR. Of 58,000 or so clones in the sample, around 85% are singletons; the top ten hold roughly 8%. Input material: peripheral blood. The receptors were gathered from a woman aged 70-85 years with active COVID-19. CDR3s include the opening cysteine and the closing phenylalanine or tryptophan. Each record gives: CDR3 DNA, CDR3 protein, J gene, clone size, V gene, D gene. D genes are given only for firm matches. Not all rows give a size; the values are once, few, many and, for expanded clones, a class.

CDR3 DNA: TGTGCCAGCAGCCAATCGATATACGAGACAGACAGACCCAACACTGAAGCTTTCTTT
CDR3 protein: CASSQSIYETDRPNTEAFF
J gene: TRBJ1-1
clone size: NA
V gene: TRBV4-2
D gene: NA

CDR3 DNA: TGTGCCAGCAGCTCCTTGGGGGGGGCCAATACGCAGTATTTT
CDR3 protein: CASSSLGGANTQYF
J gene: TRBJ2-3
clone size: NA
V gene: TRBV5-6
D gene: NA

CDR3 DNA: TGCGCCAGCAGCCGTAGCGGGAGCGACACAGATACGCAGTATTTT
CDR3 protein: CASSRSGSDTDTQYF
J gene: TRBJ2-3
clone size: NA
V gene: TRBV5-1
D gene: TRBD2

CDR3 DNA: TGTGCCAGTAGTATATGGGGCAAAGGGGCTCAGGCCAAAAACATTCAGTACTTC
CDR3 protein: CASSIWGKGAQAKNIQYF
J gene: TRBJ2-4
clone size: NA
V gene: TRBV19
D gene: NA

CDR3 DNA: TGTGCCAGCAGTGTGGCTCGTGAAGCTTTCTTT
CDR3 protein: CASSVAREAFF
J gene: TRBJ1-1
clone size: NA
V gene: TRBV28
D gene: NA

CDR3 DNA: TGCGCCAGCAGCCTCTCGTCGAGCTCCTACAATGAGCAGTTCTTC
CDR3 protein: CASSLSSSSYNEQFF
J gene: TRBJ2-1
clone size: NA
V gene: TRBV4-1
D gene: NA

CDR3 DNA: TGCGCCAGCAGCCAAGTCCCCCGAGGAGTGGACTATGGCTACACCTTC
CDR3 protein: CASSQVPRGVDYGYTF
J gene: TRBJ1-2
clone size: NA
V gene: TRBV4-1
D gene: NA

CDR3 DNA: TGTGCCAGCAGTGTGCTTGGGGACTTCTCTGGAAACACCATATATTTT
CDR3 protein: CASSVLGDFSGNTIYF
J gene: TRBJ1-3
clone size: few
V gene: TRBV25-1
D gene: NA

CDR3 DNA: TGTGCCAGCAGCTTAGAGGCATCATCAGATACGCAGTATTTT
CDR3 protein: CASSLEASSDTQYF
J gene: TRBJ2-3
clone size: NA
V gene: TRBV7-3
D gene: NA

CDR3 DNA: TGTGCCAGCACCCCGGGGAATTCACCCCTCCACTTT
CDR3 protein: CASTPGNSPLHF
J gene: TRBJ1-6
clone size: NA
V gene: TRBV2
D gene: NA

CDR3 DNA: TGTGCCAGCAGTCCTCCCTCAGGGGCCCGCTCTGGAAACACCATATATTTT
CDR3 protein: CASSPPSGARSGNTIYF
J gene: TRBJ1-3
clone size: NA
V gene: TRBV28
D gene: NA

CDR3 DNA: TGTGCCAGCAGCGTCCTAGCGGGAGTGGCAGATACGCAGTATTTT
CDR3 protein: CASSVLAGVADTQYF
J gene: TRBJ2-3
clone size: NA
V gene: TRBV9
D gene: TRBD2

CDR3 DNA: TGTGCCAGCAGCGTGGGGGCCGGGACTAACACAGATACGCAGTATTTT
CDR3 protein: CASSVGAGTNTDTQYF
J gene: TRBJ2-3
clone size: NA
V gene: TRBV9
D gene: NA

CDR3 DNA: TGTGCCAGCAGCGAGGACAGGGAAGTCGCTTTCTTT
CDR3 protein: CASSEDREVAFF
J gene: TRBJ1-1
clone size: once
V gene: TRBV7-9
D gene: TRBD1

CDR3 DNA: TGTGCCAGCAGAAAGGACAGTACAGATACGCAGTATTTT
CDR3 protein: CASRKDSTDTQYF
J gene: TRBJ2-3
clone size: NA
V gene: TRBV27
D gene: NA

CDR3 DNA: TGCGCCAGCAGCCAAAGGGACAGGGAAGATGAAAAACTGTTTTTT
CDR3 protein: CASSQRDREDEKLFF
J gene: TRBJ1-4
clone size: once
V gene: TRBV4-1
D gene: TRBD1

CDR3 DNA: TGTGCCAGCAGTGATAAAGCGGGAAGTACTCTCACAGATACGCAGTATTTT
CDR3 protein: CASSDKAGSTLTDTQYF
J gene: TRBJ2-3
clone size: NA
V gene: TRBV2
D gene: TRBD2

CDR3 DNA: TGCGCCAGCAGCTCAGGCCCCAGGGGCGGCTCCTACAATGAGCAGTTCTTC
CDR3 protein: CASSSGPRGGSYNEQFF
J gene: TRBJ2-1
clone size: NA
V gene: TRBV5-1
D gene: NA

CDR3 DNA: TGTGCCAGCTCACGGACAGGGGGTCGGAGCAATCAGCCCCAGCATTTT
CDR3 protein: CASSRTGGRSNQPQHF
J gene: TRBJ1-5
clone size: NA
V gene: TRBV18
D gene: TRBD1

CDR3 DNA: TGTGCCACCAGCAGAGGGGACAACACTAATGAAAAACTGTTTTTT
CDR3 protein: CATSRGDNTNEKLFF
J gene: TRBJ1-4
clone size: NA
V gene: TRBV15
D gene: NA

CDR3 DNA: TGTGCCAGCAGCCAAGAGGACAGGGAAGGTGAAGCTTTCTTT
CDR3 protein: CASSQEDREGEAFF
J gene: TRBJ1-1
clone size: NA
V gene: TRBV3-1/TRBV3-2
D gene: TRBD1

CDR3 DNA: TGTGCCATCAGTGACCAGCCGGGACTGACCTCTGGAAACACCATATATTTT
CDR3 protein: CAISDQPGLTSGNTIYF
J gene: TRBJ1-3
clone size: NA
V gene: TRBV10-3
D gene: NA

CDR3 DNA: TGTGCCATCAGTGGACTAGCGGGCGCAGATACGCAGTATTTT
CDR3 protein: CAISGLAGADTQYF
J gene: TRBJ2-3
clone size: NA
V gene: TRBV10-3
D gene: TRBD2

CDR3 DNA: TGTGCCAGCAGTCCCGGGACAGGGGGCGGTCTCCTCCACTTT
CDR3 protein: CASSPGTGGGLLHF
J gene: TRBJ1-6
clone size: NA
V gene: TRBV6-2/TRBV6-3
D gene: TRBD1

CDR3 DNA: TGTGCCAGCAGTCTCCCTATTGAGCCCCAGCATTTT
CDR3 protein: CASSLPIEPQHF
J gene: TRBJ1-5
clone size: NA
V gene: TRBV28
D gene: NA

CDR3 DNA: TGTGCCAGTAGTCCTCGGGTTCGCGGGAGAGGGACAGATACGCAGTATTTT
CDR3 protein: CASSPRVRGRGTDTQYF
J gene: TRBJ2-3
clone size: NA
V gene: TRBV19
D gene: TRBD2

CDR3 DNA: TGTGCCAGCAGCTTGGCCAACGGGGAGTACGATACGCAGTATTTT
CDR3 protein: CASSLANGEYDTQYF
J gene: TRBJ2-3
clone size: NA
V gene: TRBV5-4
D gene: NA

CDR3 DNA: TGTGCCAGCAGTTACTCGAACGTAGAAGAGACCCAGTACTTC
CDR3 protein: CASSYSNVEETQYF
J gene: TRBJ2-5
clone size: NA
V gene: TRBV6-6
D gene: NA

CDR3 DNA: TGTGCCAGCAGCTTAGGGGACAGCGTTGGAGAAGCTTTCTTT
CDR3 protein: CASSLGDSVGEAFF
J gene: TRBJ1-1
clone size: once
V gene: TRBV7-3
D gene: TRBD1

CDR3 DNA: TGTGCCAGCAGCCAAGGGTACCTCGGCTACGAGCAGTACTTC
CDR3 protein: CASSQGYLGYEQYF
J gene: TRBJ2-7
clone size: NA
V gene: TRBV3-1/TRBV3-2
D gene: NA

CDR3 DNA: TGTGCCAGCAAAAACGGGGGCGGGAGTTACGAGCAGTACTTC
CDR3 protein: CASKNGGGSYEQYF
J gene: TRBJ2-7
clone size: NA
V gene: TRBV2
D gene: NA

CDR3 DNA: TGTGCCAGCAGCGTACAACCCCGCGGCCGCACAGATACGCAGTATTTT
CDR3 protein: CASSVQPRGRTDTQYF
J gene: TRBJ2-3
clone size: NA
V gene: TRBV9
D gene: NA

CDR3 DNA: TGTGCCAGCAGCTTAACTAGCGGGGGGAACAATGAGCAGTTCTTC
CDR3 protein: CASSLTSGGNNEQFF
J gene: TRBJ2-1
clone size: NA
V gene: TRBV7-3
D gene: TRBD2

CDR3 DNA: TGTGCCAGCAGTTGGACAGGGCCGGGGACTGAAGCTTTCTTT
CDR3 protein: CASSWTGPGTEAFF
J gene: TRBJ1-1
clone size: NA
V gene: TRBV28
D gene: TRBD1

CDR3 DNA: TGTGCCAGTAGTATCCGGGGACTAGCGGGAGGGATTAAACGCGAGCAGTACTTC
CDR3 protein: CASSIRGLAGGIKREQYF
J gene: TRBJ2-7
clone size: once
V gene: TRBV19
D gene: TRBD2

CDR3 DNA: TGTGCCAGCAGCCCGGACAGGAGACTTGGCTACACCTTC
CDR3 protein: CASSPDRRLGYTF
J gene: TRBJ1-2
clone size: NA
V gene: TRBV3-1/TRBV3-2
D gene: TRBD1

CDR3 DNA: TGTGCCAGCAGTTACGGTGGGACTAGCGGGAGCACAGATACGCAGTATTTT
CDR3 protein: CASSYGGTSGSTDTQYF
J gene: TRBJ2-3
clone size: NA
V gene: TRBV6-2/TRBV6-3
D gene: TRBD2

CDR3 DNA: TGTGCCAGCAGCAAAACAGGGGGAGATGGAAACATTCAGTACTTC
CDR3 protein: CASSKTGGDGNIQYF
J gene: TRBJ2-4
clone size: NA
V gene: TRBV21-1
D gene: NA

CDR3 DNA: TGTGCCAGCAGCACAGGGGATACGAAAAAACTGTTTTTT
CDR3 protein: CASSTGDTKKLFF
J gene: TRBJ1-4
clone size: once
V gene: TRBV12-3/TRBV12-4
D gene: TRBD1

CDR3 DNA: TGTGCCTGGAGTCTTCCCTCCTACAATGAGCAGTTCTTC
CDR3 protein: CAWSLPSYNEQFF
J gene: TRBJ2-1
clone size: NA
V gene: TRBV30
D gene: NA

CDR3 DNA: TGCGCCAGCAGCGTAGACAGCCTTAACTATGGCTACACCTTC
CDR3 protein: CASSVDSLNYGYTF
J gene: TRBJ1-2
clone size: NA
V gene: TRBV5-1
D gene: NA

CDR3 DNA: TGCGCCAGCAGCCAAGATCAGTTGACAGGGGAGCGCTATGGCTACACCTTC
CDR3 protein: CASSQDQLTGERYGYTF
J gene: TRBJ1-2
clone size: NA
V gene: TRBV4-1
D gene: TRBD1

CDR3 DNA: TGTGCCAGCAGTCCAGGGGGCGCAGCGAACACTGAAGCTTTCTTT
CDR3 protein: CASSPGGAANTEAFF
J gene: TRBJ1-1
clone size: NA
V gene: TRBV2
D gene: TRBD1

CDR3 DNA: TGTGCCAGCAGCCCGGGGACTGGAAACACCATATATTTT
CDR3 protein: CASSPGTGNTIYF
J gene: TRBJ1-3
clone size: NA
V gene: TRBV7-7
D gene: NA

CDR3 DNA: TGTGCCAGCAGCTTAGGGCTAGCGGGTGGAAGATTCTTC
CDR3 protein: CASSLGLAGGRFF
J gene: TRBJ2-1
clone size: NA
V gene: TRBV7-9
D gene: TRBD2

CDR3 DNA: TGCAGCACCCGACAGGGGGCGAACATTCAGTACTTC
CDR3 protein: CSTRQGANIQYF
J gene: TRBJ2-4
clone size: NA
V gene: TRBV29-1
D gene: TRBD1

CDR3 DNA: TGTGCCAGCAGCCAAGATAGGGCAGGGGGGCTGTTTTTT
CDR3 protein: CASSQDRAGGLFF
J gene: TRBJ2-2
clone size: NA
V gene: TRBV4-2
D gene: TRBD1

CDR3 DNA: TGCAGCCTTGCCTACTCGAATGAGCAGTTCTTC
CDR3 protein: CSLAYSNEQFF
J gene: TRBJ2-1
clone size: NA
V gene: TRBV29-1
D gene: NA

CDR3 DNA: TGTGCCAGCAGCCGGCGGGGGCAAGAGACCCAGTACTTC
CDR3 protein: CASSRRGQETQYF
J gene: TRBJ2-5
clone size: NA
V gene: TRBV3-1/TRBV3-2
D gene: TRBD2

CDR3 DNA: TGTGCCAGCTCACCAACTCCACCCTACGAGCAGTACTTC
CDR3 protein: CASSPTPPYEQYF
J gene: TRBJ2-7
clone size: few
V gene: TRBV18
D gene: NA

CDR3 DNA: TGTGCCAGCAGCTTGGGGCTTACCGGGGAGCTGTTTTTT
CDR3 protein: CASSLGLTGELFF
J gene: TRBJ2-2
clone size: NA
V gene: TRBV5-4
D gene: NA

CDR3 DNA: TGTGCCAGCAGTCTGACAGGGGACCAAGAGACCCAGTACTTC
CDR3 protein: CASSLTGDQETQYF
J gene: TRBJ2-5
clone size: NA
V gene: TRBV2
D gene: TRBD1

CDR3 DNA: TGTGCCAGCAGCCAAGGAGGGAGGAGTTCCAATGAGCAGTTCTTC
CDR3 protein: CASSQGGRSSNEQFF
J gene: TRBJ2-1
clone size: once
V gene: TRBV3-1/TRBV3-2
D gene: NA